The source of this T cell receptor (beta chain) is a study of monozygotic twins with inflammatory bowel disease. TCRdb reprocessed the 5' RACE reads and keeps a single row for each CDR3 protein, giving no DNA. The sample table sets out around 380,000 distinct CDR3 sequences. The CDR3 runs to 14 residues. The germline V gene encodes CDR1 SNHLY and CDR2 FYNNEI. The sequencing sample was made of blood. This chain links TRBV2 with TRBJ2-5; TCRdb returns TRBD2, unconfirmable since there is no DNA. This receptor was obtained from a human donor with ulcerative colitis or Crohn's disease, or a healthy co-twin of an affected twin (not recorded which). Here the CDR3 reads CASSGRDSQETQYF.